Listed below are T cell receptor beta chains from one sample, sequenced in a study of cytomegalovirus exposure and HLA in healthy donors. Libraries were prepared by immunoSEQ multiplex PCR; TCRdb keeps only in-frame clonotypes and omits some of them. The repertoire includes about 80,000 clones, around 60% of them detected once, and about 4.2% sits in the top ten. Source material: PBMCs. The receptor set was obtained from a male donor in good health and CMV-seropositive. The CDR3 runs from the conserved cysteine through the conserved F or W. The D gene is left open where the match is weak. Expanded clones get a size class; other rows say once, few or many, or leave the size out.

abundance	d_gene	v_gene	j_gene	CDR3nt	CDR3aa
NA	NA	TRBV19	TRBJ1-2	TGTGCCAGTAGTATTAACGGGCAGCGGGGCTACACCTTC	CASSINGQRGYTF
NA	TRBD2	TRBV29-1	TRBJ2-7	TGCAGCGTTGCATTGGCGGGGGGCGTCTACGAGCAGTACTTC	CSVALAGGVYEQYF
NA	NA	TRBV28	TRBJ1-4	TGTGCCAGCAGTTCTCAGGGGCTTCGTAATGAAAAACTGTTTTTT	CASSSQGLRNEKLFF
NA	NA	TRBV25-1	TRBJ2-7	TGTGCCAGCAGTCTGCAGGGTCCTGGTGGGGCCGTCGAGCAGTACTTC	CASSLQGPGGAVEQYF
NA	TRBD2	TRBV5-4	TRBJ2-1	TGTGCCAGCAGCCCAAAAAGTGGCGGGAGCCACGATGAGCAGTTCTTC	CASSPKSGGSHDEQFF
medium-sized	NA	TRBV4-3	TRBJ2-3	TGCGCCAGCAGCCAAGACCGGGACATCGTTCCGCAGTATTTT	CASSQDRDIVPQYF
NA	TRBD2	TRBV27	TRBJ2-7	TGTGCCAGCAGTCCCGACCTAGCGGGAGGGCCCTCCTACGAGCAGTACTTC	CASSPDLAGGPSYEQYF
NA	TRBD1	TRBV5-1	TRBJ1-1	TGCGCCAGCAGCACTGCCGGGACAGGGATGACTGAAGCTTTCTTT	CASSTAGTGMTEAFF
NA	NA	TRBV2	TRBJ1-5	TGTGCCAGCGGCGGGGACGGTGGCAATCAGCCCCAGCATTTT	CASGGDGGNQPQHF
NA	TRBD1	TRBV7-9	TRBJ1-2	TGTGCCAGCAGCTCCGCCACAGGGGGATCCTATGGCTACACCTTC	CASSSATGGSYGYTF
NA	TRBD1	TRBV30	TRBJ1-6	TGTGCCTGGAGTGTACAGCAGGGGGGCAATTCACCCCTCCACTTT	CAWSVQQGGNSPLHF
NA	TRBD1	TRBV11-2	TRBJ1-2	TGTGCCAGCAGTTGGGGACAGAACTATGGCTACACCTTC	CASSWGQNYGYTF
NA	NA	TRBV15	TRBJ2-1	TGTGCCACCAGCAGAGAGGGTAAGGGGGTCCAGTACAATGAGCAGTTCTTC	CATSREGKGVQYNEQFF
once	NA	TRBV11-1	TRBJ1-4	TGTGCCAGCAGCCGGTCCGGGTCCAATGAAAAACTGTTTTTT	CASSRSGSNEKLFF
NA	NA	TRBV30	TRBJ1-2	TGTGCCTGGACCGACTGGGGACTTGGCTACCCCTTC	CAWTDWGLGYPF
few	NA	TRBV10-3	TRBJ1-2	TGTGCCATCAGTGAGTACAGGGATCAGGACTACACCTTC	CAISEYRDQDYTF
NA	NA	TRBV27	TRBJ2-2	TGTGCCAGCAGCGTGGGCCGTTTGAACACCGGGGAGCTGTTTTTT	CASSVGRLNTGELFF
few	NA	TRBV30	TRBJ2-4	TGTGCCTGGAGCCTGACAAATATAGCCAAAAACATTCAGTACTTC	CAWSLTNIAKNIQYF
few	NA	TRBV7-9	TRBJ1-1	TGTGCCAGCAGTCCTATTCAGGGTAGCACTGAAGCTTTCTTT	CASSPIQGSTEAFF
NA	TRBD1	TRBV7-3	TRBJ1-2	TGTGCCAGCAGCCTAACCGGGACAGGGGAACATGGCTACACCTTC	CASSLTGTGEHGYTF
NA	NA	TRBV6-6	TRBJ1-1	TGTGCCAGCAGTTACTCGGCGAACACTGAAGCTTTCTTT	CASSYSANTEAFF
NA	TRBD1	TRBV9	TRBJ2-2	TGTGCCAGCAGCGTAGGGAGTGGGGACAGAACGAACACCGGGGAGCTGTTTTTT	CASSVGSGDRTNTGELFF
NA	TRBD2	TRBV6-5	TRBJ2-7	TGTGCCAGCAGTTACGGGGCTAGCGGGGCGGGCGAGCAGTACTTC	CASSYGASGAGEQYF
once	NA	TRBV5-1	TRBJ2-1	TGCGCCAGCAGCTTGGTCCCCCTTGGAGACCTCTTCTACAATGAGCAGTTCTTC	CASSLVPLGDLFYNEQFF
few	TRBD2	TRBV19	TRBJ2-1	TGTGCCAGTAGTTACACTAGCGGCTCCTACAATGAGCAGTTCTTC	CASSYTSGSYNEQFF
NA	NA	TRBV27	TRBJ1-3	TGTGCCGACAGGCGCAAATCTGGAAACACCATATATTTT	CADRRKSGNTIYF
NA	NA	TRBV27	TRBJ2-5	TGTGCCAGCAGTTTCAGAGAGACCCAGTACTTC	CASSFRETQYF
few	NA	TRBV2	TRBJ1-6	TGTGCCAGCAGTGAATCCCTTCTTACAGGGATCAATAATTCACCCCTCCACTTT	CASSESLLTGINNSPLHF
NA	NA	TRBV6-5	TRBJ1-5	TGTGCCAGCAGCCTTTACTACAATTTGAATCAGCCCCAGCATTTT	CASSLYYNLNQPQHF
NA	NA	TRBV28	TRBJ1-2	TGTGCCAGCACAATCCAGGGGCGCGGCTATGGCTACACCTTC	CASTIQGRGYGYTF
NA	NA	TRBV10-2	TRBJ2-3	TGCGCCAGCTGGGGCACCCCAGATACGCAGTATTTT	CASWGTPDTQYF